This T cell receptor beta chain was captured by sequencing in a study of blood T cell repertoires in COVID-19. About the study: From the United States, Italy and Spain came samples of acute and convalescent COVID-19. PBMCs, B-cell-depleted T cells, or T cells provided the cDNA or gDNA that made up the material.

Original methodology: From reference gene primer amplification, estimates of nucleated cell counts were derived. TCRdb's copy holds only in-frame clones and misses some; the assay was immunoSEQ multiplex PCR. The DNA gave D and trimming, while V, J and clone size come from that table. This sample has roughly 130,000 clones, with roughly 78% found just once. The CDR3 loop spans 14 amino acids. Trimming left V 2 bases short and J 2 bases short, with 10 bases between. Germline V gene data show CDR1 as MDHEN and CDR2 as SYDVKM. The sample comprised peripheral blood. This sequence was found in a man aged 55 to 69 with active or convalescent COVID-19. The genes are TRBV28 and TRBJ2-7, with a tentative D call TRBD2 (6 bases). The CDR3 coding sequence is TGTGCCAGCAGTTTAGCGGGAAGAACCTACGAGCAGTACTTC. Its translation: CASSLAGRTYEQYF.